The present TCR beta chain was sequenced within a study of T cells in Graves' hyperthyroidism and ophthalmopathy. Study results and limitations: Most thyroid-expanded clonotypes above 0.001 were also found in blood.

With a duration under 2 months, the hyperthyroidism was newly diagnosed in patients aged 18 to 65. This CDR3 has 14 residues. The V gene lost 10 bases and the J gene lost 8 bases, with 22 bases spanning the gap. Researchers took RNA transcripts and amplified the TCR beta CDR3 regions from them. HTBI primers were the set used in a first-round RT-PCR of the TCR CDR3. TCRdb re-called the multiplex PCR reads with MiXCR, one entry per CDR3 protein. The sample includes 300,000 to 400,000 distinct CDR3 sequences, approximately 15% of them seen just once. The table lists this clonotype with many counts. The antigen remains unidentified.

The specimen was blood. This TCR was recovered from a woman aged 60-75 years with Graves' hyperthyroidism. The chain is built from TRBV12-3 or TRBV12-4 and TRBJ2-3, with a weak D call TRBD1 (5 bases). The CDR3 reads CATESATQGGTQYF. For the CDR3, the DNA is TGTGCCACCGAGTCCGCGACTCAGGGCGGTACGCAGTATTTT.